The sequence of this T cell receptor beta chain was determined in a study of T cells after yellow fever vaccination. Study-level findings and limits: CD4 and CD8 compartments shared a small share of clonotypes.

V was cut by 5 bases and J by 4 bases, with 25 bases left in between. CDR3 length: 18 amino acids. CDR1 and CDR2 (germline): MNHNS, SASEGT. In TCRdb, the 5' RACE reads were re-called with MiXCR into one record per CDR3 protein. The sample carries 500,000 to 700,000 distinct CDR3 sequences, approximately 21% recorded once. A few counts support this clonotype. Antigen specificity is unknown. The sample in question was PBMCs, obtained 15 days after the yellow fever booster vaccination. This TCR derives from a man aged 30 to 45 who received the YFV17D yellow fever vaccine. The rearrangement uses TRBV6-1 and TRBJ2-3, with D possibly being TRBD2 (6 bases). The CDR3 is CASSTTWVAAEGPDTQYF. The CDR3 coding sequence is TGTGCCAGCAGTACGACGTGGGTAGCGGCAGAGGGCCCAGATACGCAGTATTTT.